One sample yielded the 18 T cell receptor beta chains listed below, sequenced in a study of beta chain features in type 1 diabetes. The study, taken as a whole, reports: For Type 1 diabetes patients, all four CD4+ subsets carried TCRB CDR3s that were moderately but significantly shorter.

Their recognized antigens are unknown. Of the isolated RNA, all was reverse transcribed, and so the sequenced material was expressed TCRB transcripts. TCRdb's copy holds only in-frame clones and misses some; the assay was immunoSEQ multiplex PCR. The table records some 280,000 clones, about 13% of them present only once. The sequencing input was naive CD4+ T cells from blood. The source is a young man with type 1 diabetes.

This clone was picked up a small number of times. This chain's CDR3 is CASSYDRSGANVLTF. CDR3 DNA sequence: TGTGCCAGCAGTTACGACAGGTCTGGGGCCAACGTCCTGACTTTC. The chain joins TRBV6-5 to TRBJ2-6; maybe TRBD1 (6 bases). This CDR3 region has 15 residues. Germline lookup yields CDR1 MNHEY and CDR2 SVGAGI. Trimming stripped 2 bases from V and 1 base from J, with 6 bases between.

The CDR3 loop is CASSYPTGTHTDTQYF. The CDR3 nucleotides are TGTGCCAGCAGTTATCCGACAGGGACACACACAGATACGCAGTATTTT. The gene calls are TRBV7-6 and TRBJ2-3; 7 nucleotides match TRBD1. Losses at the gene ends were 6 bases for V and 2 bases for J; bases not matched to a gene: 11. Germline values: CDR1 SGHVS, CDR2 FNYEAQ. The CDR3 consists of 16 residues.

The chain has TRBV6-1 and TRBJ1-2; 10 nucleotides match TRBD1. The V and J ends lost 4 bases and 3 bases, in that order; junction bases with no gene match: 2. CDR1 and CDR2 from the germline V gene are MNHNS and SASEGT. The CDR3 runs 14 residues. The CDR3 DNA reads TGTGCCAGCAGTGTTGGACAGGGGGACTATGGCTACACCTTC. Its translation is CASSVGQGDYGYTF.

The rearrangement links TRBV5-4 to TRBJ2-7; 7 bases map to TRBD2. The CDR3 length is 14 residues. Germline CDR1 SGHNT, CDR2 YYREEE (reference sequence). V lost 1 base and J lost 5; bases outside the gene matches: 6. The CDR3 region is CASSLLAGENEQYF. The CDR3 nucleotides are TGTGCCAGCAGCTTGCTGGCGGGAGAGAACGAGCAGTACTTC.

This clone appeared a few times. The chain uses TRBV6-6 and TRBJ2-4; D ambiguous. The CDR3 has 13 residues. Germline CDR1 and CDR2: MNHNY and SVGAGI (reference sequence). The V end was cut by 6 bases, the J end by 7 bases, with 13 bases between. The CDR3 region is CASRSGDLNIQYF. For the CDR3, the DNA is TGTGCCAGCAGGTCGGGTGACCTGAACATTCAGTACTTC.

This clone turned up a few times. This chain uses TRBV6-5 with TRBJ2-1, with unresolved D. Per the germline V gene, CDR1 is MNHEY and CDR2 is SVGAGI. CDR3 size: 14 residues. V was clipped by 0 bases and J by 9 bases, with 12 bases between them. This chain's CDR3 is CASSYSLLNPEQFF. In DNA, the CDR3 is TGTGCCAGCAGTTACTCGTTACTCAACCCTGAGCAGTTCTTC.

CDR3 DNA: TGCAGCGTTGAAGGGACAGCCCTATCCTACGAGCAGTACTTC. Its translation is CSVEGTALSYEQYF. V and J are TRBV29-1 and TRBJ2-5; maybe TRBD1 (6 bases). The J call may be wrong; the DNA end is better matched by TRBJ2-7. The CDR3 covers 14 residues. CDR1 is SQVTM, CDR2 ANQGSEA, per germline.

The chain has TRBV18 and TRBJ1-1; 7 nucleotides align to TRBD1. The junction had 10 bases not matched to a gene; V was cut back by 8 bases and J by 4 bases. This CDR3 is built from 14 residues. Germline CDR1 is KGHSH and CDR2 is LQKENI. In DNA form, the CDR3 reads TGTGCCAGCGCACGACAGGGCTTCGGCACTGAAGCTTTCTTT. Translated, it gives CASARQGFGTEAFF.

A few counts support this clone. The rearrangement uses TRBV13 and TRBJ2-1, with D maybe TRBD2 (5 bases). V gave up 5 bases and J gave up 10 bases, with 12 bases separating them. The germline V gene encodes CDR1 PRHDT and CDR2 FYEKMQ (reference sequence). This CDR3 contains 12 residues. The CDR3 region has the DNA TGTGCCAGCAGCGACCGGGGTCAGGAGCAGTTCTTC. Its protein is CASSDRGQEQFF.

This clone came up a few times. This rearrangement joins TRBV27 to TRBJ2-7; D is perhaps TRBD2 (6 bases). Deletions cut 5 bases from V and 7 bases from J, with 18 bases between. Germline-derived CDR1 and CDR2 are MNHEY and SMNVEV (reference sequence). This CDR3 is built from 14 residues. CDR3 loop: CASSQRVPGGEQYF. The CDR3 DNA reads TGTGCCAGCAGTCAGCGGGTACCGGGCGGGGAGCAGTACTTC.

This clone has a handful of counts. V is TRBV18 and J is TRBJ2-7, with 8 bases that match TRBD2. The V segment lost 2 bases and the J segment 2 bases; nucleotides outside the gene matches: 5. Germline lookup yields CDR1 KGHSH and CDR2 LQKENI. This CDR3 region has 15 residues. The chain's CDR3 is CASSPGVAGPYEQYF. The CDR3 DNA reads as TGTGCCAGCTCACCAGGGGTAGCGGGACCCTACGAGCAGTACTTC.

This clone was seen only a few times. In nucleotides, the CDR3 is TGTGCCAGCAGCCCCCTCCAGGGCGGGAGAGGGTCGCGGTACAATGAGCAGTTCTTC. Its protein product is CASSPLQGGRGSRYNEQFF. The V gene is TRBV14, the J gene TRBJ2-1, with 7 bases identical to TRBD2. Germline V lookup: CDR1 SGHDN, CDR2 FVKESK. The CDR3 is 19 amino acids. V was pared by 4 bases and J by 4 bases, with 19 bases of the junction left unmatched.

The chain joins TRBV13 to TRBJ2-5; perhaps TRBD2 as D (6 bases). The V end was cut by 3 bases, the J end by 5 bases, with 13 bases between. Germline V gene lookup returns CDR1 PRHDT and CDR2 FYEKMQ (reference sequence). The CDR3 spans 14 residues. The CDR3 loop is CASSFQRRGETQYF. DNA for the CDR3: TGTGCCAGCAGCTTCCAGCGCCGGGGGGAGACCCAGTACTTC.

In its sample, this clone was seen a few times. J is TRBJ2-2 and V is TRBV5-1; D may be TRBD1 (6 bases). The germline V gene has CDR1 SGHRS and CDR2 YFSETQ. Trimming pared 4 bases from V and 5 bases from J, leaving 18 bases between. The CDR3 has 16 amino acids. CDR3 protein: CASSIQGSEMTGELFF. CDR3 DNA sequence: TGCGCCAGCAGCATACAGGGTTCGGAGATGACCGGGGAGCTGTTTTTT.

The chain couples TRBV28 to TRBJ1-4; D unresolved. The CDR3 runs 13 residues. Deletions cut 2 bases from V and 7 bases from J, with 8 bases between. Germline V gene data show CDR1 as MDHEN and CDR2 as SYDVKM. The DNA of the CDR3 is TGTGCCAGCAGTTTAAACCGCGGTGAAAAACTGTTTTTT. It specifies CASSLNRGEKLFF.

This clone was counted a few times. Other DNA sequences in this specimen translate into the identical CDR3. The CDR3 nucleotides are TGTGCCAGCGCAACAGGATCCTACGAGCAGTACTTC. Amino acid sequence: CASATGSYEQYF. The V call is TRBV28, the J call TRBJ2-7, with D maybe TRBD1 (5 bases). There are 12 residues in the CDR3. Germline loops: CDR1 MDHEN, CDR2 SYDVKM. V was clipped by 8 bases and J by 1 base, with 9 bases between them.

The table lists this clone with a few counts. The sample carries other DNA sequences with the same CDR3. This chain connects TRBV18 to TRBJ2-7, with 15 positions matching TRBD2. The germline CDR1 and CDR2 sequences are KGHSH and LQKENI. V lost 6 bases, J lost 2 bases, and 5 bases stayed unmatched. The CDR3 runs 16 residues. The DNA for the CDR3 is TGTGCCAGCTCCCCGGGACTAGCGGGAGGTCCCTACGAGCAGTACTTC. Protein sequence: CASSPGLAGGPYEQYF.

The V gene is TRBV11-3, the J gene TRBJ2-1, with D possibly being TRBD2 (5 bases). Germline CDR1 reads SGHNT; CDR2 reads YENEEA. The CDR3 runs to 15 residues. V lost 5 bases, J lost 5 bases, and 16 bases lay in between. The CDR3 DNA follows: TGTGCCAGCAGCACGGACTCTATCAGAAACAATGAGCAGTTCTTC. It encodes CASSTDSIRNNEQFF.